Each of the 4 T cell receptor beta chains below was sequenced from the same sample in a study of OX40 agonist ivuxolimab in advanced cancers. Generated by immunoSEQ multiplex PCR, the TCRdb table keeps only in-frame clones and is missing some. The data hold under 80,000 clones, with 70% to 90% observed a single time. This sample comprised CD4+ or CD8+ T cells sorted from blood, obtained in a trial of the OX40 agonist ivuxolimab. The receptors shown here come from an adult with an advanced solid tumor such as melanoma, head and neck, liver or kidney cancer.

The genes are TRBV7-9 and TRBJ2-5, with TRBD2 matching over 8 bases. Unmatched junction bases numbered 9, after V lost 4 bases and J lost 11 bases. Germline lookup yields CDR1 SEHNR and CDR2 FQNEAQ (reference sequence). The CDR3 covers 13 residues. Here the CDR3 reads CASSSSGRGEQYF. CDR3 nucleotide sequence: TGTGCCAGCAGCTCAAGCGGGCGGGGGGAGCAGTACTTC.

This chain joins TRBV5-1 and TRBJ1-4; D not certain. Germline V gene sequence: CDR1 SGHRS, CDR2 YFSETQ. V was shortened by 4 bases and J by 4 bases, with 8 bases between the two germline ends. The CDR3 totals 13 residues. The CDR3 DNA is TGCGCCAGCAGCCCCAACCTTAATGAAAAACTGTTTTTT. Translating it yields CASSPNLNEKLFF.

This clone came up a few times. The chain combines TRBV27 with TRBJ1-2; D is perhaps TRBD1 (6 bases). CDR1 and CDR2 from the germline V gene are MNHEY and SMNVEV (reference sequence). V lost 3 bases and J 6 bases, leaving 11 bases between the germline ends. CDR3 size: 13 residues. The CDR3 coding sequence is TGTGCCAGCAGTTTGCAGGGGCAAAATGGCTACACCTTC. Encoded protein: CASSLQGQNGYTF.

The chain carries TRBV5-5 and TRBJ2-7, with D possibly TRBD2 on 6 matching bases. The CDR3 length is 16 residues. CDR1 and CDR2 (germline): SGHKS, YYEKEE (reference sequence). Trimming stripped 0 bases from V and 5 bases from J, with 18 bases between. CDR3 region: CASSLVRDWGKNEQYF. CDR3 bases: TGTGCCAGCAGCTTGGTCCGGGACTGGGGTAAGAACGAGCAGTACTTC.